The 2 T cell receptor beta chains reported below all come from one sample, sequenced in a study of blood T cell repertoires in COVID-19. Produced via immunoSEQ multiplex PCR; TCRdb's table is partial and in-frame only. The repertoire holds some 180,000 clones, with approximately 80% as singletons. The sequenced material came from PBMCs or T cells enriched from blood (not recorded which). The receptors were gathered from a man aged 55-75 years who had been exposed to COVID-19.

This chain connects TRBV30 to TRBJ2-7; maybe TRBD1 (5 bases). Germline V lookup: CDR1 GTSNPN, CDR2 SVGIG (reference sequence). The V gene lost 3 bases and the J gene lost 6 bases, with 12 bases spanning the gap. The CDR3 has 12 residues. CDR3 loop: CAWSTGPGEQYF. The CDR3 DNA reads TGTGCCTGGAGCACAGGCCCAGGCGAGCAGTACTTC. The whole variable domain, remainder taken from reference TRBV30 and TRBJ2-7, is SQTIHQWPATLVQPVGSPLSLECTVEGTSNPNLYWYRQAAGRGLQLLFYSVGIGQISSEVPQNLSASRPQDRQFILSSKKLLLSDSGFYLCAWSTGPGEQYFGPGTRLTVT.

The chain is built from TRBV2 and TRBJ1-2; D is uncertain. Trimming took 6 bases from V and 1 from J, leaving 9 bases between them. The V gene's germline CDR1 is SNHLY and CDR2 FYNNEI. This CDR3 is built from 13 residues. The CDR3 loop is CASSPSLNYGYTF. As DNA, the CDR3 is TGTGCCAGCAGCCCCAGTCTTAACTATGGCTACACCTTC.